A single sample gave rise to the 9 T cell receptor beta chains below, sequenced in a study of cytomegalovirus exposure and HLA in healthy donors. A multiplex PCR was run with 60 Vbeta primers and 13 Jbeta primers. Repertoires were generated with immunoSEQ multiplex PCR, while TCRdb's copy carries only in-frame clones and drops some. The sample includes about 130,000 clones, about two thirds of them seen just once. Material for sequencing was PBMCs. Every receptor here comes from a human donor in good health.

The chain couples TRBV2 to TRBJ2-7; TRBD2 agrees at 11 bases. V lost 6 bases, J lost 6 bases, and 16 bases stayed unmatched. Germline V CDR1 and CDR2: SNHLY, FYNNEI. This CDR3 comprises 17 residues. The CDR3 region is CASRPQTSGVRVSEQYF. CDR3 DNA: TGTGCCAGCAGGCCACAGACTAGCGGGGTACGGGTCTCCGAGCAGTACTTC.

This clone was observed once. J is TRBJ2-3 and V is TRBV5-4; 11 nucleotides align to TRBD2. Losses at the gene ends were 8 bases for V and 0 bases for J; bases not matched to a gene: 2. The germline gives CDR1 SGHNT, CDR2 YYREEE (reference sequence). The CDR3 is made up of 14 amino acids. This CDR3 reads CASRTSGSTDTQYF. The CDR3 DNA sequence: TGTGCCAGTCGGACTAGCGGGAGCACAGATACGCAGTATTTT. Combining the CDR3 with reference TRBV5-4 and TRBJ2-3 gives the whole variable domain ETGVTQSPTHLIKTRGQQVTLRCSSQSGHNTVSWYQQALGQGPQFIFQYYREEENGRGNFPPRFSGLQFPNYSSELNVNALELDDSALYLCASRTSGSTDTQYFGPGTRLTVL.

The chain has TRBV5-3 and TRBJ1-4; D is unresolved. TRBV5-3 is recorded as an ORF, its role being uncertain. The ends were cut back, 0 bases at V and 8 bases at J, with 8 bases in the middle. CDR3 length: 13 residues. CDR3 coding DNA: TGTGCCAGAAGCTTGGAATGGCAAGAAAAACTGTTTTTT. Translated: CARSLEWQEKLFF.

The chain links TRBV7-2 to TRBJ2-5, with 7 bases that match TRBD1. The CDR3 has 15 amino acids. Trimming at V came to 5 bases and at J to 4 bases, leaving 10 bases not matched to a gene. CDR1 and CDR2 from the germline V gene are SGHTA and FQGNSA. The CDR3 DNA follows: TGTGCCAGCAGCCTTCCCCATGCAGGGGGAGAGACCCAGTACTTC. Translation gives CASSLPHAGGETQYF.

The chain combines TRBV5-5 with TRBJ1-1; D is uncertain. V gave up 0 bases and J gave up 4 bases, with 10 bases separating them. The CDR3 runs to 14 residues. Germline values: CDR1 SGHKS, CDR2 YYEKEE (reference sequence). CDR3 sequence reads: CASSLDGIGTEAFF. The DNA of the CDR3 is TGTGCCAGCAGCTTGGACGGTATTGGCACTGAAGCTTTCTTT.

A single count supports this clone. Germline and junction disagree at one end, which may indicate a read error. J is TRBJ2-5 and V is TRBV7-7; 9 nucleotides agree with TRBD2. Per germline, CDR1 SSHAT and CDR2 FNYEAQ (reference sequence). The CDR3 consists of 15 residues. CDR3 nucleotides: TGTGCTAGCAGCTTAGTTGCGGGGGGGCCTGAGACCCAGTACTTC. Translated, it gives CASSLVAGGPETQYF. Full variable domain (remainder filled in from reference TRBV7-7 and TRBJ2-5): GAGVSQSPRYKVTKRGQDVTLRCDPISSHATLYWYQQALGQGPEFLTYFNYEAQPDKSGLPSDRFSAERPEGSISTLTIQRTEQRDSAMYRCASSLVAGGPETQYFGPGTRLLVL.

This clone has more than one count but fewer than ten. As DNA, the CDR3 is TGTGCCAGCAGCTTAACAACCCGTACTAGCGGCCAAGAGACCCAGTACTTC. This sequence encodes CASSLTTRTSGQETQYF. The chain joins TRBV11-3 to TRBJ2-5, with 8 bases fitting TRBD2. Germline CDR1 reads SGHNT; CDR2 reads YENEEA. The CDR3 totals 17 residues. V dropped 2 bases and J dropped 1; count of bases not matched to a gene: 9.

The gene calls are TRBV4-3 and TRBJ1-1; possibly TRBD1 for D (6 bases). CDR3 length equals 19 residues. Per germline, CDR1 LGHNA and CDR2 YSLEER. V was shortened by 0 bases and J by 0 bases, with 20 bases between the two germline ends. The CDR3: CASSQDWNRASTMNTEAFF. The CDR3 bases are TGCGCCAGCAGCCAAGACTGGAACAGGGCCTCTACCATGAACACTGAAGCTTTCTTT.

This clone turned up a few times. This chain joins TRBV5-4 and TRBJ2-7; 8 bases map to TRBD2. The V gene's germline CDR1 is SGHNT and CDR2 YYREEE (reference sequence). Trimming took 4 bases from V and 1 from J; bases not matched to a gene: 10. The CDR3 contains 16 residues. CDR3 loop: CASSPGGGLRSYEQYF. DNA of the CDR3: TGTGCCAGCAGCCCCGGCGGGGGGCTTCGGTCCTACGAGCAGTACTTC.